These 28 T cell receptor beta chains were all obtained from the same sample, sequenced in a study of blood T cell repertoires in COVID-19. Libraries were prepared by immunoSEQ multiplex PCR; TCRdb keeps only in-frame clonotypes and omits some of them. The table lists about 160,000 clones, 85% to 95% of them singletons, with roughly 2.1% in the top ten. Specimen: peripheral blood. The receptor set was obtained from a woman aged 55 to 70 with COVID-19, enrolled during active disease.

This CDR3 reads CASSPTLAGGLGETQYF. The CDR3 region has the DNA TGTGCCAGCTCACCCACCCTAGCGGGGGGTCTGGGAGAGACCCAGTACTTC. This chain links TRBV18 with TRBJ2-5; 11 bases fit TRBD2. This CDR3 has 17 amino acids. Germline assignment: CDR1 KGHSH and CDR2 LQKENI. With 3 bases clipped from V and 4 bases from J, the junction kept 10 bases outside the gene matches.

This chain joins TRBV18 and TRBJ1-1; the D gene is possibly TRBD1 (5 bases). Between the trimmed V and J ends, which lost 3 bases and 4 bases, there was a span of 12 bases. From germline, CDR1 is KGHSH and CDR2 LQKENI. The CDR3 spans 14 residues. The CDR3 here is CASSPQGRGTEAFF. CDR3 sequence (DNA): TGTGCCAGCTCACCCCAGGGTAGGGGCACTGAAGCTTTCTTT. The variable domain in full, with the rest retrieved from reference TRBV18 and TRBJ1-1, is NAGVMQNPRHLVRRRGQEARLRCSPMKGHSHVYWYRQLPEEGLKFMVYLQKENIIDESGMPKERFSAEFPKEGPSILRIQQVVRGDSAAYFCASSPQGRGTEAFFGQGTRLTVV.

This sequence joins TRBV10-3 and TRBJ2-1; 10 nucleotides match TRBD2. The trim removed 10 bases at V and 7 bases at J, leaving 7 bases unmatched. Germline-derived CDR1 and CDR2 are ENHRY and SYGVKD. The length of the CDR3 is 13 residues. The CDR3 DNA reads TGTGCCACCCAAGCGGGGGGGCCAAATGAGCAGTTCTTC. It encodes CATQAGGPNEQFF.

V and J are TRBV19 and TRBJ2-7; 9 bases map to TRBD1. The CDR3 spans 14 residues. V was clipped by 5 bases and J by 3 bases; unmatched bases: 5. Germline V lookup: CDR1 LNHDA, CDR2 SQIVND (reference sequence). As DNA, the CDR3 is TGTGCCAGTAGTGCCAGGACAGGGGACTACGAGCAGTACTTC. Translating gives CASSARTGDYEQYF.

The chain has TRBV5-8 and TRBJ2-7, with D possibly matching TRBD2 (5 bases). The germline gives CDR1 SGHTS, CDR2 YDEGEE. CDR3 length: 12 residues. The V end was cut by 2 bases, the J end by 13 bases, with 16 bases between. The CDR3 DNA sequence: TGTGCCAGCAGCTTAGGGCGGGCCCCCTTATACTTC. It translates to CASSLGRAPLYF.

CDR3 in DNA: TGTGCCAGCAGTGAAACCAACAGGGGAGGTCGCACCGGGGAGCTGTTTTTT. Its protein product is CASSETNRGGRTGELFF. The chain has TRBV6-1 and TRBJ2-2; D may be TRBD1 (7 bases). Trimming pared 2 bases from V and 4 bases from J, leaving 17 bases between. The germline CDR1 and CDR2 sequences are MNHNS and SASEGT. This CDR3 comprises 17 residues.

The genes are TRBV7-9 and TRBJ1-2, with 12 nucleotides matching TRBD1. Trimming at V came to 2 bases and at J to 4 bases, leaving 14 bases not matched to a gene. Germline-derived CDR1 and CDR2 are SEHNR and FQNEAQ (reference sequence). CDR3 size: 19 residues. The CDR3 nucleotides read TGTGCCAGCAGCTTAAATTCGGGACAGGGGGCCAAAAGGGGCTATGGCTACACCTTC. It encodes CASSLNSGQGAKRGYGYTF.

The chain couples TRBV7-8 to TRBJ1-2, with D perhaps matching TRBD1 (5 bases). The V and J ends lost 5 bases and 3 bases respectively, with 10 bases between them. Germline CDR1 SGHVS, CDR2 FQNEAQ. The CDR3 is made up of 13 amino acids. Here the CDR3 reads CASSPRVYYGYTF. The CDR3 DNA reads TGTGCCAGCAGCCCCAGGGTTTACTATGGCTACACCTTC.

Points on this clone: The same CDR3 arises from other DNA sequences in this sample as well. The rearrangement joins TRBV6-6 to TRBJ2-7, with TRBD1 identical over 7 bases. J lost 0 bases, V lost 2 bases, and 1 base had no gene match. Germline V gives CDR1 MNHNY, CDR2 SVGAGI (reference sequence). This CDR3 has 14 amino acids. In DNA, the CDR3 is TGTGCCAGCAGTTACCCAGGGGGCTCCTACGAGCAGTACTTC. Encoded protein: CASSYPGGSYEQYF.

This clone was observed a single time. The V call is TRBV14, the J call TRBJ1-1; D is undetermined. This CDR3 spans 13 amino acids. Trimming shortened V by 5 bases and J by 1 base, and 8 bases separated the two germline ends. The V gene's germline CDR1 is SGHDN and CDR2 FVKESK. CDR3 in DNA: TGTGCCAGCAGCTTGACTTGGAACACTGAAGCTTTCTTT. Translated: CASSLTWNTEAFF.

The V call is TRBV18, the J call TRBJ1-2; 7 nucleotides line up with TRBD1. The length of the CDR3 is 15 residues. J gave up 0 bases and V 4 bases, and 5 bases lay outside the gene matches. Germline CDR1 and CDR2: KGHSH and LQKENI. CDR3 bases: TGTGCCAGCTCACGTATCGACAGGGCTAACTATGGCTACACCTTC. This gives the protein CASSRIDRANYGYTF.

This chain joins TRBV7-8 and TRBJ2-1, with TRBD1 matching 9 bases. The germline V gene encodes CDR1 SGHVS and CDR2 FQNEAQ. The CDR3 loop spans 15 amino acids. V gave up 5 bases and J gave up 3 bases; unmatched junction bases: 5. For the CDR3, the DNA is TGTGCCAGCAGCCCCGGGACAGGGCGCTACAATGAGCAGTTCTTC. Encoded protein: CASSPGTGRYNEQFF.

This chain uses TRBV2 with TRBJ1-4; no clear D gene. Looked up from germline, CDR1 is SNHLY and CDR2 is FYNNEI. This CDR3 is built from 14 residues. Trimming pared 6 bases from V and 0 bases from J, leaving 8 bases between. The CDR3 sequence: CASRESTTNEKLFF. DNA of the CDR3: TGTGCCAGCAGGGAAAGCACAACTAATGAAAAACTGTTTTTT.

The chain joins TRBV12-3 or TRBV12-4 to TRBJ1-2, with D possibly matching TRBD1 (6 bases). V was pared by 10 bases and J by 4 bases, with 16 bases between. The CDR3 is 13 amino acids. The CDR3 sequence is CAIYREGGYGYTF. The CDR3 coding sequence is TGTGCCATCTACAGGGAGGGCGGCTATGGCTACACCTTC.

The chain carries TRBV2 and TRBJ1-4; no reliable D call. Germline V gene lookup returns CDR1 SNHLY and CDR2 FYNNEI. This CDR3 has 14 residues. V was clipped by 3 bases and J by 8 bases, with 13 bases between them. The CDR3 loop reads CASSDPGGEEKLFF. The CDR3 region has the DNA TGTGCCAGCAGTGATCCGGGAGGCGAGGAAAAACTGTTTTTT. The full variable domain, rest sourced from reference TRBV2 and TRBJ1-4, is EPEVTQTPSHQVTQMGQEVILRCVPISNHLYFYWYRQILGQKVEFLVSFYNNEISEKSEIFDDQFSVERPDGSNFTLKIRSTKLEDSAMYFCASSDPGGEEKLFFGSGTQLSVL.

The chain is built from TRBV6-5 and TRBJ2-1, with 11 bases matching TRBD1. Germline CDR1 reads MNHEY; CDR2 reads SVGAGI. V shed 6 bases and J 16 bases; nucleotides not matched to a gene: 14. The CDR3 runs to 14 residues. The CDR3 DNA follows: TGTGCCAGCAGCCGAAACCCCGGGACAGGGGGATCTTTCTTC. This encodes CASSRNPGTGGSFF.

The rearrangement links TRBV3-1 (or the pseudogene TRBV3-2) to TRBJ1-2; perhaps TRBD1 as D (5 bases). The length of the CDR3 is 14 residues. Germline V gene sequence: CDR1 LGHDT, CDR2 YNNKEL (reference sequence). V lost 1 base and J 8 bases, leaving 14 bases between the germline ends. This chain's CDR3 is CASSQASGRKGYTF. CDR3 bases: TGTGCCAGCAGCCAAGCGTCAGGGAGGAAGGGCTACACCTTC.

This rearrangement joins TRBV7-2 to TRBJ1-2, with unresolved D. The CDR3 has 13 amino acids. The ends were cut back, 0 bases at V and 8 bases at J, with 10 bases in the middle. Germline CDR1 SGHTA, CDR2 FQGNSA. The CDR3 DNA is TGTGCCAGCAGCTTAGCCCAAATGCGAGGCTACACCTTC. The encoded protein is CASSLAQMRGYTF.

The V and J genes are TRBV30 and TRBJ2-1, with 9 bases identical to TRBD1. Germline V gene data show CDR1 as GTSNPN and CDR2 as SVGIG (reference sequence). The CDR3 covers 16 residues. J lost 0 bases, V lost 1 base, and 4 bases had no gene match. CDR3 amino acids: CAWSEQTGGSYNEQFF. In nucleotides, the CDR3 is TGTGCCTGGAGTGAACAGACAGGGGGCTCCTACAATGAGCAGTTCTTC.

The V and J genes are TRBV7-8 and TRBJ1-1, with D tentatively TRBD1 (5 bases). The CDR3 contains 14 residues. V dropped 4 bases and J dropped 1 base, with 10 bases sitting between them. CDR1 and CDR2 from the germline V gene are SGHVS and FQNEAQ. The CDR3 spells CASSSRQKNTEAFF. CDR3 coding DNA: TGTGCCAGCAGCTCGCGACAGAAGAACACTGAAGCTTTCTTT.

This chain joins TRBV6-4 and TRBJ1-2; D is ambiguous. CDR1 and CDR2 (germline): MRHNA, SNTAGT. V was shortened by 0 bases and J by 3 bases, with 11 bases between the two germline ends. CDR3 size: 15 residues. CDR3 loop: CASSDSSQAHYGYTF. CDR3 nucleotide sequence: TGTGCCAGCAGTGACTCGTCGCAGGCCCACTATGGCTACACCTTC.

CDR3 bases: TGTGCCAGCAGTAAGACAGGGGGCCAATGGAGCTCCTACGAGCAGTACTTC. It yields the protein CASSKTGGQWSSYEQYF. The chain employs TRBV27 and TRBJ2-7; 10 positions match TRBD1. V shed 5 bases and J 0 bases; nucleotides not matched to a gene: 10. The length of the CDR3 is 17 residues. CDR1 MNHEY and CDR2 SMNVEV come from the germline V gene (reference sequence).

This clone was counted a few times. This chain joins TRBV14 and TRBJ1-2; 12 bases agree with TRBD1. The CDR3 totals 15 residues. V trimming: 1 base; J trimming: 8 bases; junction bases outside the gene matches: 5. Germline V gene data show CDR1 as SGHDN and CDR2 as FVKESK. The CDR3 protein is CASSQGGQGAEGYTF. CDR3 coding DNA: TGTGCCAGCAGCCAAGGGGGACAGGGGGCCGAAGGCTACACCTTC. Full variable domain (outside the CDR3, taken from reference TRBV14 and TRBJ1-2): EAGVTQFPSHSVIEKGQTVTLRCDPISGHDNLYWYRRVMGKEIKFLLHFVKESKQDESGMPNNRFLAERTGGTYSTLKVQPAELEDSGVYFCASSQGGQGAEGYTFGSGTRLTVV.

V usage is TRBV6-1 and J usage is TRBJ1-1; the D is unclear. V was cut by 2 bases and J by 7 bases, with 5 bases left in between. The V gene's germline CDR1 is MNHNS and CDR2 SASEGT. This CDR3 region has 11 residues. In nucleotides, the CDR3 is TGTGCCAGCAGTGAAACGGTTGAAGCTTTCTTT. Translating it yields CASSETVEAFF.

This clone occurred once. The gene calls are TRBV11-2 and TRBJ2-7; a weak D match, TRBD1 (7 bases). V lost 5 bases to trimming and J lost 2 bases, with 16 bases between them. Germline CDR1 SGHAT, CDR2 FQNNGV. There are 15 residues in the CDR3. CDR3 DNA: TGTGCCAGCAGCAAGATAGGGGGGACAGCCTACGAGCAGTACTTC. It is translated as CASSKIGGTAYEQYF.

The chain recombines TRBV27 with TRBJ1-1; tentative D call: TRBD1 (5 bases). The germline V and J ends were trimmed by 0 bases and 3 bases, with 5 bases remaining between them. Per the germline V gene, CDR1 is MNHEY and CDR2 is SMNVEV (reference sequence). CDR3 size: 13 residues. CDR3 region: CASSLSRDTEAFF. The DNA of the CDR3 is TGTGCCAGCAGTTTATCCAGGGACACTGAAGCTTTCTTT.

This clone is a singleton in its sample. The gene calls are TRBV4-1 and TRBJ1-1; D is uncertain. Germline V gene sequence: CDR1 MGHRA, CDR2 YSYEKL. The CDR3 length is 13 residues. The V end lost 4 bases, the J end lost 7 bases, and 13 bases lay between the germline ends. CDR3 sequence: CASSLMTGDEAFF. The CDR3 region has the DNA TGCGCCAGCAGCCTCATGACCGGGGATGAAGCTTTCTTT.

This clone was counted a single time. The genes are TRBV3-1 (or the pseudogene TRBV3-2) and TRBJ1-6; 7 nucleotides align to TRBD1. Germline CDR1 LGHDT, CDR2 YNNKEL (reference sequence). The CDR3 runs to 14 residues. V lost 1 base, J lost 10 bases, and 4 bases stayed unmatched. The CDR3 DNA follows: TGTGCCAGCAGCCAAGGCCAGGGGGGATCACCCCTCCACTTT. Residues: CASSQGQGGSPLHF.